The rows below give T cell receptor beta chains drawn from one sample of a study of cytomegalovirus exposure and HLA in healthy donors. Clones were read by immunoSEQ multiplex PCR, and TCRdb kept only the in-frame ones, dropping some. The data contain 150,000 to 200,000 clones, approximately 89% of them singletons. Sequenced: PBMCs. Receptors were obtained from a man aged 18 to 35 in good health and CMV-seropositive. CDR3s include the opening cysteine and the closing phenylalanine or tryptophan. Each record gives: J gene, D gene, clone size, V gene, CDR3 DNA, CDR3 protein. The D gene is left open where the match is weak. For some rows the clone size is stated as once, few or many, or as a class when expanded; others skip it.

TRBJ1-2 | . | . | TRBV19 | TGTGCCACTTGGAGGGACTATGGCTACACCTTC | CATWRDYGYTF
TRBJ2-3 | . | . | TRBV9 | TGTGCCAGCACCAAAGGGGGGGGGCCTGCAGTTACGCAGTATTTT | CASTKGGGPAVTQYF
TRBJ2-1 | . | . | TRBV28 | TGTGCCAACTCAGACAGAAACAATGAGCAGTTCTTC | CANSDRNNEQFF
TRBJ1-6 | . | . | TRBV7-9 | TGTGCCAGCAGCCCCGACATCTATAATTCACCCCTCCACTTT | CASSPDIYNSPLHF
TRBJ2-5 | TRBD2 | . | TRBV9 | TGTGCCAGCAGCGTAGGGGCTAGCGGGTTGGGAGAGACCCAGTACTTC | CASSVGASGLGETQYF
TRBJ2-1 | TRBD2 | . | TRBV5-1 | TGCGCCAGCAGCTTGGCCAGCGGGAGGGCTTACAATGAGCAGTTCTTC | CASSLASGRAYNEQFF
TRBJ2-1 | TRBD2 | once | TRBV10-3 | TGTGCCATCAGGGCGGGAGGGGGTTACAATGAGCAGTTCTTC | CAIRAGGGYNEQFF
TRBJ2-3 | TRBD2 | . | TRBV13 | TGTGCCAGCAGCCTCAGACTAGCGGGGGACACAGATACGCAGTATTTT | CASSLRLAGDTDTQYF
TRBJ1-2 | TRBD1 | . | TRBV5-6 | TGTGCCAGCAGCGGGACAGACAGGGTCGGCTACACCTTC | CASSGTDRVGYTF
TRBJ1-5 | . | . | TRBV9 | TGTGCCAGCAGCCCACACGGGGGAGGAAATCAGCCCCAGCATTTT | CASSPHGGGNQPQHF
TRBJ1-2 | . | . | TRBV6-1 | TGTGCCAGCAGTGTCGGTGGGGGGAACTATGGCTACACCTTC | CASSVGGGNYGYTF
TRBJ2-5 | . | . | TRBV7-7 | TGTGCTAGCAGCGCCGACAGGATACAAGAGACCCAGTACTTC | CASSADRIQETQYF
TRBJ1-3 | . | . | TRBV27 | TGTGCCAGCAGTTCTGGGGCGTCTGGAAACACCATATATTTT | CASSSGASGNTIYF
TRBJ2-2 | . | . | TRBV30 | TGTGCCTGGAGTGGGCCGTTGGCTACCGGGGAGCTGTTTTTT | CAWSGPLATGELFF
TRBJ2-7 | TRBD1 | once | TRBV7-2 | TGTGCCAGCAGCTTACGGGACAGGGGAAACTACGAGCAGTACTTC | CASSLRDRGNYEQYF